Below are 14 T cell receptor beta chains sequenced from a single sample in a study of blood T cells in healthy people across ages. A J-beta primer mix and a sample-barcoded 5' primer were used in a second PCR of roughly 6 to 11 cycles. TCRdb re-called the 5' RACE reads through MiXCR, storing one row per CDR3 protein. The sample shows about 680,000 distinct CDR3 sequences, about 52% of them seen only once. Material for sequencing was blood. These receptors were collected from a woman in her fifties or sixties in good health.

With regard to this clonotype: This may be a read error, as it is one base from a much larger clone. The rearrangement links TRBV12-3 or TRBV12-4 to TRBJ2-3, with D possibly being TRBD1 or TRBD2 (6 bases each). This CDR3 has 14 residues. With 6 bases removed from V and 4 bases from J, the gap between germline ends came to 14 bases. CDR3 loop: CASSPGEGADTQYF. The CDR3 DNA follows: TGTGCCAGCAGCCCGGGAGAGGGGGCAGATACGCAGTATTTT.

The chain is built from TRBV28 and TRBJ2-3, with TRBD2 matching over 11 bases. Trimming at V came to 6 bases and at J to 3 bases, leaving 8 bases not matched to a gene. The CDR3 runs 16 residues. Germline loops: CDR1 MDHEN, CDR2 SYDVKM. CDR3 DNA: TGTGCCAGCAGCTCTTTAGCGGGAGGGAAAACAGATACGCAGTATTTT. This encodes CASSSLAGGKTDTQYF.

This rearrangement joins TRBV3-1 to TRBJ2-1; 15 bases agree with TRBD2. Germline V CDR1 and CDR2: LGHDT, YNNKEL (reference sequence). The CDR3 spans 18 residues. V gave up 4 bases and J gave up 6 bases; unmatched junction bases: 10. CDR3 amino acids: CASSPWTSGRGVRNEQFF. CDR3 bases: TGTGCCAGCAGCCCCTGGACTAGCGGGAGGGGGGTACGCAATGAGCAGTTCTTC.

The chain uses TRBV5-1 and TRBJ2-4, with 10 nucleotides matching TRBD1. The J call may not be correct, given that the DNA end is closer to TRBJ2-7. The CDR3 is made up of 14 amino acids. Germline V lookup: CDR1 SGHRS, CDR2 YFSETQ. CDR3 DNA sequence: TGCGCCAGCAGCTTGGGGGACAGGGGTGGCGAGCAGTACTTC. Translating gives CASSLGDRGGEQYF.

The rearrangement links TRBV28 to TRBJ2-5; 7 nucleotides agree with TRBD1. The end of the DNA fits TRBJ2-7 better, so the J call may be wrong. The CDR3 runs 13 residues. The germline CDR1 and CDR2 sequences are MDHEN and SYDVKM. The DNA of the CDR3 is TGTGCCAGCACAAGACAGGGAGTTGGCGAGCAGTACTTC. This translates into CASTRQGVGEQYF.

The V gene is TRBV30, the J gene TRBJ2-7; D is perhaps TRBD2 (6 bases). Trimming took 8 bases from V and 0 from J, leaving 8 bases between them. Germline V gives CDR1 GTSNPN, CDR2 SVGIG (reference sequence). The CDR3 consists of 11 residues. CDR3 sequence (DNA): TGTGCCGGAGGGGTCTCCTACGAGCAGTACTTC. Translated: CAGGVSYEQYF.

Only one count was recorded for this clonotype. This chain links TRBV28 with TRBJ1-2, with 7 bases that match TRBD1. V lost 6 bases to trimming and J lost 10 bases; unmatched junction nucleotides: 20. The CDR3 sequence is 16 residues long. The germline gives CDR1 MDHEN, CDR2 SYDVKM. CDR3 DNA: TGTGCCAGCAGGCGGACAGGATCCATCGCCGCGACTATCTACACCTTC. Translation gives CASRRTGSIAATIYTF.

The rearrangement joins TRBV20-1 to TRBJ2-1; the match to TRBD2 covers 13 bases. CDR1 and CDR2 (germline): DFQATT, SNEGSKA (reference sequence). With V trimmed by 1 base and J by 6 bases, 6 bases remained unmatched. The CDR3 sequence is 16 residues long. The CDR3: CSARAELAGGTNEQFF. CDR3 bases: TGCAGTGCTAGAGCAGAACTAGCGGGAGGGACCAATGAGCAGTTCTTC.

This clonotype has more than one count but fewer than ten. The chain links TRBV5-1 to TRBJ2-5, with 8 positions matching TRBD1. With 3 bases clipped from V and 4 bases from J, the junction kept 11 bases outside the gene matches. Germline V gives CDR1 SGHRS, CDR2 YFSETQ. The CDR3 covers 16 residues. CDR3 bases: TGCGCCAGCAGCTCCGGACCCTTCACAGGGGGAGAGACCCAGTACTTC. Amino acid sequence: CASSSGPFTGGETQYF.

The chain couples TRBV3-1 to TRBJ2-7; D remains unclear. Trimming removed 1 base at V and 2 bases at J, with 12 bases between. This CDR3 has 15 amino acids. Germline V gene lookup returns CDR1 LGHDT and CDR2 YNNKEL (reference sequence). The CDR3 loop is CASSQGGRHPYEQYF. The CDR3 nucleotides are TGTGCCAGCAGCCAAGGCGGCAGGCACCCCTACGAGCAGTACTTC.

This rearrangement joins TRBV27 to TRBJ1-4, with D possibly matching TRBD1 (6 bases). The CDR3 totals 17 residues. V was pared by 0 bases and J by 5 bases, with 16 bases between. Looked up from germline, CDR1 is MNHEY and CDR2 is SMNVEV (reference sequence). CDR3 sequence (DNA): TGTGCCAGCAGTTTATCGGGAGGGTACAGGGAGAATGAAAAACTGTTTTTT. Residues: CASSLSGGYRENEKLFF.

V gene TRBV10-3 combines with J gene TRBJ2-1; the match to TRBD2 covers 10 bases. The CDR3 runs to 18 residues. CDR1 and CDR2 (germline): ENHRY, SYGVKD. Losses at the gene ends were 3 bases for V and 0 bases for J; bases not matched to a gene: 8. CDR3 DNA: TGTGCCATCAGTGAAGGGCTAGCGGGAGCTAGCTCCTACAATGAGCAGTTCTTC. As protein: CAISEGLAGASSYNEQFF.

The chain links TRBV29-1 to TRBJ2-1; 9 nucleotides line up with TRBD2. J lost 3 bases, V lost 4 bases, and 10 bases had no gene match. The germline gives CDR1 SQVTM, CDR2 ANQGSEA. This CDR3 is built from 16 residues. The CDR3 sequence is CSVATLTSGNYNEQFF. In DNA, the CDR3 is TGCAGCGTTGCCACCCTGACTAGCGGCAACTACAATGAGCAGTTCTTC.

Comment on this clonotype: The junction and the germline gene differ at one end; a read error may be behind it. CDR3 sequence (DNA): TGCAACGTTGAAAGGGACTTGAACAATGAGCAGTTCTTC. This codes for CNVERDLNNEQFF. The gene calls are TRBV29-1 and TRBJ2-1, with a possible D match to TRBD2 (6 bases). The CDR3 extends over 13 amino acids. Germline CDR1 and CDR2: SQVTM and ANQGSEA.